Sequencing of this T cell receptor (beta chain) was carried out in a study of T cells in Graves' hyperthyroidism and ophthalmopathy. Overall study context: The authors collected peripheral blood at initial diagnosis, before any treatment. Study results and limitations: Ophthalmopathy onset followed model prediction by a median about seven months.

This CDR3 region has 19 residues. The V and J ends lost 0 bases and 0 bases respectively, with 19 bases between them. CDR1 is SGDLS, CDR2 YYNGEE, per germline. Notes on this clonotype: Its antigen remains unknown.

TCR beta CDR3 sequences were amplified from RNA transcripts. HTBI primers were used for first-round RT-PCR of the TCR CDR3. TCRdb independently ran MiXCR on the multiplex PCR reads; one entry per CDR3 protein. Altogether approximately 400,000 distinct CDR3 sequences are present, 15% to 17% being singletons, with the ten largest covering around a quarter. Patients between 18 and 65 years old had hyperthyroidism, newly diagnosed and lasting under 2 months. This TCR came from a woman between 18 and 29 years old with Graves' hyperthyroidism that later progressed to Graves' ophthalmopathy. V and J are TRBV9 and TRBJ2-1; unclear D gene. The sample taken for sequencing was blood. CDR3 nucleotides: TGTGCCAGCAGCGTAGGTGGGTGGGCTGATTTAAGCTCCTACAATGAGCAGTTCTTC. This codes for CASSVGGWADLSSYNEQFF. Full variable domain (remainder filled in from reference TRBV9 and TRBJ2-1): DSGVTQTPKHLITATGQRVTLRCSPRSGDLSVYWYQQSLDQGLQFLIQYYNGEERAKGNILERFSAQQFPDLHSELNLSSLELGDSALYFCASSVGGWADLSSYNEQFFGPGTRLTVL.